This T cell receptor (beta chain) originates from a study of beta chain features in type 1 diabetes. Findings and limits, study-wide: VDJ junctions sequenced from type 1 diabetes patients showed fewer insertions and more deletions.

Sequenced material consisted of expressed TCRB transcripts (all of the isolated RNA was reverse transcribed). Sequencing was performed with immunoSEQ multiplex PCR; in TCRdb, only in-frame clones are kept and a portion is missing. The sample shows under 300,000 clones, under 8.5% of them seen only once. This clone was seen more than once but under ten times. Its antigen is currently unknown. CDR1 and CDR2 (germline): MGHDK, SYGVNS. Germline trimming cut 4 bases from V and 9 bases from J; bases unmatched to any gene: 9. This CDR3 comprises 15 residues. The sample comprised central memory CD4+ T cells from blood. The genes are TRBV25-1 and TRBJ1-5, with 10 bases that match TRBD1. The receptor's source is a woman between 18 and 29 years old in good health. CDR3 bases: TGTGCCAGCAGTGCCCACGGGACAGGGGTTGGGCCCCAGCATTTT. Protein product: CASSAHGTGVGPQHF.